This T cell receptor beta chain appears in the sequencing data of a study of T-cell reconstitution after alpha-beta-depleted transplantation in children. The ends were cut back, 0 bases at V and 5 bases at J, with 7 bases in the middle. The CDR3 extends over 13 amino acids. CDR1 is MGHRA, CDR2 YSYEKL, per germline. This clonotype was picked up a small number of times. Unique molecular identifiers were incorporated when the TCRbeta library was constructed. TCRdb called the PCR reads again in MiXCR, with one record for every CDR3 protein. The sample lists a few hundred thousand distinct CDR3 sequences, 20% seen once, with around 4% in the top ten.

This receptor was identified in a human donor who donated a stem cell graft to a child with acute myeloid leukemia. This specimen was PBMCs from the stem cell graft donor, taken from the stem cell graft. This sequence joins TRBV4-1 and TRBJ2-5; D gene uncertain. This CDR3 reads CASSQEVAETQYF. In DNA, the CDR3 is TGCGCCAGCAGCCAAGAAGTGGCGGAGACCCAGTACTTC.